The sequence of this TCR beta chain was determined in a study of identical twins. Germline V gene data show CDR1 as MNHEY and CDR2 as SMNVEV (reference sequence). The CDR3 runs to 17 residues. The ends lost 5 bases at V and 5 bases at J; junction bases unmatched: 9. One entry per CDR3 protein results from TCRdb running MiXCR on the 5' RACE reads. The sample includes 410,000 or so distinct CDR3 sequences, 18% of them seen just once. This clonotype was observed a few times. The sample comprised naive T cells sorted from blood. The rearrangement links TRBV27 to TRBJ2-2; TRBD2 matches 12 bases. The TCR originated in a man aged 50 or older in good health. The CDR3 is CASSPQTSGRRTGELFF. For the CDR3, the DNA is TGTGCCAGCAGTCCCCAGACTAGCGGGAGAAGGACCGGGGAGCTGTTTTTT.